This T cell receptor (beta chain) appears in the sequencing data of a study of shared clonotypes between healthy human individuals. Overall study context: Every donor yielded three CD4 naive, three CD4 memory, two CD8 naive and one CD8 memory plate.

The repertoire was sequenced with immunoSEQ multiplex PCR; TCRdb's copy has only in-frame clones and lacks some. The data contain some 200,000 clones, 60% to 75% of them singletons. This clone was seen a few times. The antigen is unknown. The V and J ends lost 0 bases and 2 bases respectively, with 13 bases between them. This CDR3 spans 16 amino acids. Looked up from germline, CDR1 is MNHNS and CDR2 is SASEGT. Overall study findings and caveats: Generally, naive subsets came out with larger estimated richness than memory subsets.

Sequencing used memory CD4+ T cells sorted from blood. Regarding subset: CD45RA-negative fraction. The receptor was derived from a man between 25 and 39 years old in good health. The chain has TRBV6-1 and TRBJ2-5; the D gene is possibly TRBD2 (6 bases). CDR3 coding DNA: TGTGCCAGCAGTGAAGCAGGGTCAGCGGGTCAAGAGACCCAGTACTTC. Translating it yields CASSEAGSAGQETQYF.